This paragraph reports one T cell receptor beta chain. As yet, its antigen is unknown. This sample is drawn from a study of a mutant IDH1 vaccine in newly diagnosed glioma. The assay was immunoSEQ multiplex PCR, and TCRdb's table has in-frame clones only and misses some. Of about 67,000 clones in the sample, approximately 80% were seen once. The V gene lost 4 bases and the J gene lost 2 bases, with 10 bases spanning the gap. Germline-derived CDR1 and CDR2 are SGDLS and YYNGEE. The CDR3 consists of 15 residues. As to time point: week 23, last vaccination. The content of each vaccine dose was 300 ug of mutant IDH1 20-mer peptide, and topical imiquimod accompanied it.

The chain employs TRBV9 and TRBJ2-6; D assignment may be TRBD1 or TRBD2 (6 bases each). The sequence was obtained from a man between 18 and 35 years old with glioma. The sequencing used PBMCs, collected from a glioma patient whose treatment included an IDH1 peptide vaccine. This CDR3 reads CASSRGDTGANVLTF. In DNA, the CDR3 is TGTGCCAGCAGCCGCGGGGACACTGGGGCCAACGTCCTGACTTTC.